The 3 T cell receptor beta chains in this list originate from one sample, sequenced in a study of blood T cell repertoires in COVID-19. TCRdb's copy holds only in-frame clones and misses some; the assay was immunoSEQ multiplex PCR. Of over 100,000 clones in the sample, about four fifths were seen once. Sequencing input: peripheral blood. These receptors were obtained from a woman aged 55 to 70 with acute or convalescent COVID-19.

V usage is TRBV28 and J usage is TRBJ1-5; no reliable D call. Germline V gene sequence: CDR1 MDHEN, CDR2 SYDVKM. Between the trimmed V and J ends, which lost 3 bases and 6 bases, there was a span of 12 bases. The CDR3 contains 14 residues. CDR3 loop: CASSFPPGGQPQHF. The DNA for the CDR3 is TGTGCCAGCAGTTTCCCCCCGGGAGGTCAGCCCCAGCATTTT. Variable domain in full (rest from reference TRBV28 and TRBJ1-5): DVKVTQSSRYLVKRTGEKVFLECVQDMDHENMFWYRQDPGLGLRLIYFSYDVKMKEKGDIPEGYSVSREKKERFSLILESASTNQTSMYLCASSFPPGGQPQHFGDGTRLSIL.

Of note for this clone: Other DNA sequences in this sample translate to the same CDR3. The CDR3 DNA reads as TGTGCCTGGAGTGTAGGGGGTGGCTACACCTTC. This sequence encodes CAWSVGGGYTF. The chain joins TRBV30 to TRBJ1-2, with D possibly matching TRBD1 (6 bases). The CDR3 has 11 amino acids. Germline V gives CDR1 GTSNPN, CDR2 SVGIG (reference sequence). Deletions cut 0 bases from V and 7 bases from J, with 6 bases between.

This clone was detected only once. J is TRBJ2-5 and V is TRBV5-1, with TRBD2 identical over 8 bases. V dropped 0 bases and J dropped 4; count of bases not matched to a gene: 17. CDR3 length: 19 residues. Germline V lookup: CDR1 SGHRS, CDR2 YFSETQ. This CDR3 is CASSLASRVSGGLRETQYF. CDR3 coding DNA: TGCGCCAGCAGCTTGGCCTCGAGGGTCAGCGGGGGCCTCCGAGAGACCCAGTACTTC.